These 28 T cell receptor beta chains originate from one sample sequenced in a study of beta chain features in type 1 diabetes. Expressed TCRB transcripts were sequenced after all isolated RNA was converted to cDNA. Assay used: immunoSEQ multiplex PCR; TCRdb lists only in-frame clones, some missing. Of some 250,000 clones detected, under 13% appear once; the ten largest clones hold more than 0.015%. Study-level results: When Type 1 diabetes patients were examined, their TCRB CDR3s proved moderately but significantly shorter in all four CD4+ subsets.

Their cognate antigens are unknown. Input material: naive CD4+ T cells from blood. The receptor set was obtained from a man aged 25-40 years with type 1 diabetes.

This clone has only a few counts. This chain links TRBV6-5 with TRBJ2-2; TRBD2 aligns across 9 bases. The CDR3 runs to 15 residues. CDR1 MNHEY and CDR2 SVGAGI come from the germline V gene. J lost 1 base, V lost 5 bases, and 2 bases had no gene match. The CDR3: CASSRSGGNTGELFF. The CDR3 bases are TGTGCCAGCAGTCGTAGCGGGGGGAACACCGGGGAGCTGTTTTTT.

The sample holds a few counts of this clone. The chain joins TRBV7-9 to TRBJ2-7; D not certain. CDR1 and CDR2 from the germline V gene are SEHNR and FQNEAQ (reference sequence). Trimming stripped 4 bases from V and 3 bases from J, with 7 bases between. The CDR3 has 12 residues. The CDR3 DNA sequence: TGTGCCAGCAGCTCCAGATACTACGAGCAGTACTTC. This translates into CASSSRYYEQYF.

The gene calls are TRBV11-3 and TRBJ2-5; 11 nucleotides align to TRBD2. CDR1 SGHNT and CDR2 YENEEA come from the germline V gene. The CDR3 has 15 amino acids. J was trimmed by 1 base and V by 5 bases; bases with no gene match: 3. The CDR3 DNA follows: TGTGCCAGCAGCACAGGGACTAGCGGCCAAGAGACCCAGTACTTC. This sequence encodes CASSTGTSGQETQYF.

V gene TRBV11-1 combines with J gene TRBJ2-5, with 7 positions matching TRBD1. The V gene's germline CDR1 is SGHAT and CDR2 FQDESV (reference sequence). The CDR3 is 13 amino acids. With V trimmed by 1 base and J by 7 bases, 3 bases remained unmatched. CDR3 sequence (DNA): TGTGCCAGCAGCTTAGAACAGGGGTCGACCCAGTACTTC. Protein product: CASSLEQGSTQYF. Based on the CDR3 plus reference TRBV11-1 and TRBJ2-5, the full variable domain is EAEVAQSPRYKITEKSQAVAFWCDPISGHATLYWYRQILGQGPELLVQFQDESVVDDSQLPKDRFSAERLKGVDSTLKIQPAELGDSAMYLCASSLEQGSTQYFGPGTRLLVL.

This clone was recorded a few times. This chain links TRBV9 with TRBJ2-5, with TRBD2 as a possible D gene (5 bases). The CDR3 consists of 14 residues. Between the trimmed V and J ends, which lost 3 bases and 4 bases, there was a span of 13 bases. Germline values: CDR1 SGDLS, CDR2 YYNGEE. The CDR3 DNA sequence: TGTGCCAGCAGCGCCCTAGGTGGGAGAGAGACCCAGTACTTC. As protein: CASSALGGRETQYF. Using reference TRBV9 and TRBJ2-5 for the parts outside the CDR3, the full variable domain is DSGVTQTPKHLITATGQRVTLRCSPRSGDLSVYWYQQSLDQGLQFLIQYYNGEERAKGNILERFSAQQFPDLHSELNLSSLELGDSALYFCASSALGGRETQYFGPGTRLLVL.

The V call is TRBV7-9, the J call TRBJ2-3, with 8 nucleotides matching TRBD2. The V gene end was trimmed by 0 bases and the J gene end by 4 bases; junction bases not matched to a gene: 6. Germline V gene sequence: CDR1 SEHNR, CDR2 FQNEAQ (reference sequence). This CDR3 has 16 amino acids. Here the CDR3 reads CASSLALAGGPDTQYF. The DNA of the CDR3 is TGTGCCAGCAGCTTAGCGCTGGCGGGGGGTCCAGATACGCAGTATTTT.

The table lists this clone with a few counts. The chain carries TRBV14 and TRBJ1-1; D remains unclear. This CDR3 comprises 13 residues. The ends were cut back, 3 bases at V and 14 bases at J, with 19 bases in the middle. CDR1 is SGHDN, CDR2 FVKESK, per germline. The CDR3 loop reads CASSHRGLSFAFF. The CDR3 nucleotides are TGTGCCAGCAGCCACCGCGGCCTATCCTTCGCGTTCTTT.

This chain joins TRBV6-5 and TRBJ2-7; TRBD1 agrees at 8 bases. The CDR3 runs 12 residues. V was clipped by 10 bases and J by 5 bases; unmatched bases: 7. Germline loops: CDR1 MNHEY, CDR2 SVGAGI. CDR3 protein: CATRTTGDEQYF. The CDR3 DNA follows: TGTGCCACCCGAACGACAGGGGACGAGCAGTACTTC.

The chain uses TRBV15 and TRBJ1-5; D gene uncertain. The CDR3 length is 12 residues. V shed 5 bases and J shed 5 bases, with 7 bases lying between them. CDR1 LNHNV and CDR2 YYDKDF come from the germline V gene (reference sequence). The CDR3 spells CATSPSYQPQHF. The CDR3 DNA reads TGTGCCACCAGCCCCAGTTATCAGCCCCAGCATTTT.

This clone showed up just a few times. The chain couples TRBV19 to TRBJ2-1, with D possibly being TRBD2 (5 bases). V was trimmed by 10 bases and J by 8 bases, leaving 15 bases between them. In germline, CDR1 is LNHDA, CDR2 SQIVND (reference sequence). The CDR3 loop spans 12 amino acids. Here the CDR3 reads CATMDFMDEQFF. The DNA of the CDR3 is TGTGCCACCATGGACTTTATGGATGAGCAGTTCTTC.

This clone has only a few counts. The chain combines TRBV5-6 with TRBJ1-6; no clear D. The germline V gene encodes CDR1 SGHDT and CDR2 YYEEEE. The CDR3 has 14 residues. Trimming shortened V by 0 bases and J by 7 bases, and 8 bases separated the two germline ends. The CDR3 spells CASSLGVKNSPLHF. The CDR3 bases are TGTGCCAGCAGCTTGGGAGTCAAGAATTCACCCCTCCACTTT.

There are a few counts of this clone. This chain joins TRBV10-3 and TRBJ1-1; D gene uncertain. Germline CDR1 and CDR2: ENHRY and SYGVKD. This CDR3 contains 14 residues. V shed 0 bases and J shed 8 bases, with 13 bases lying between them. Here the CDR3 reads CAISESAEKEEAFF. Written as DNA, the CDR3 is TGTGCCATCAGTGAGTCCGCGGAGAAGGAAGAAGCTTTCTTT.

This clone was seen a handful of times. The chain combines TRBV19 with TRBJ2-5; TRBD1 matches 7 bases. The J segment lost 1 base and the V segment lost 6 bases, leaving 14 bases of the junction unmatched. Germline loops: CDR1 LNHDA, CDR2 SQIVND (reference sequence). The CDR3 covers 17 residues. The CDR3 reads CASSITAQGVTQETQYF. CDR3 sequence (DNA): TGTGCCAGTAGCATAACCGCTCAGGGGGTAACCCAAGAGACCCAGTACTTC.

This clone has a handful of counts. The chain links TRBV14 to TRBJ2-2; D might be TRBD1 (5 bases). Germline CDR1 reads SGHDN; CDR2 reads FVKESK. This CDR3 has 14 amino acids. The V gene lost 3 bases and the J gene lost 1 base, with 6 bases spanning the gap. The CDR3 here is CASSHRVNTGELFF. Here the CDR3 DNA reads TGTGCCAGCAGCCACAGGGTGAACACCGGGGAGCTGTTTTTT. The full variable domain, its missing parts supplied by reference TRBV14 and TRBJ2-2, is EAGVTQFPSHSVIEKGQTVTLRCDPISGHDNLYWYRRVMGKEIKFLLHFVKESKQDESGMPNNRFLAERTGGTYSTLKVQPAELEDSGVYFCASSHRVNTGELFFGEGSRLTVL.

This clone was found a few times. The V call is TRBV30, the J call TRBJ1-1; possibly TRBD1 for D (6 bases). Germline V gene lookup returns CDR1 GTSNPN and CDR2 SVGIG (reference sequence). V dropped 2 bases and J dropped 4 bases, with 11 bases sitting between them. CDR3 length: 13 residues. The CDR3 region has the DNA TGTGCCTGGAGTAAAACAGGGAGCACTGAAGCTTTCTTT. It codes for CAWSKTGSTEAFF.

CDR3 DNA: TGTGCCAGCAGCTTAGGTGGGGCGTCGGAGACCCAGTACTTC. Protein sequence: CASSLGGASETQYF. The genes are TRBV7-9 and TRBJ2-5; tentatively, D is TRBD1 (5 bases). CDR1 and CDR2 (germline): SEHNR, FQNEAQ (reference sequence). The CDR3 is made up of 14 amino acids. The germline V and J ends were trimmed by 1 base and 5 bases, with 11 bases remaining between them.

V and J are TRBV30 and TRBJ2-3; TRBD1 matches 7 bases. CDR3 length: 14 residues. The germline V gene encodes CDR1 GTSNPN and CDR2 SVGIG (reference sequence). With V trimmed by 5 bases and J by 3 bases, 8 bases remained unmatched. The CDR3, as DNA: TGTGCCTGGGGCCCAGGGGGATCGACAGATACGCAGTATTTT. It is translated as CAWGPGGSTDTQYF.

This rearrangement joins TRBV5-1 to TRBJ1-1, with D tentatively TRBD1 (6 bases). This CDR3 is 15 amino acids long. Germline CDR1 reads SGHRS; CDR2 reads YFSETQ. V was trimmed by 4 bases and J by 3 bases, leaving 16 bases between them. CDR3 sequence reads: CASSPRQVGHTEAFF. CDR3 coding DNA: TGCGCCAGCAGCCCACGACAGGTAGGGCACACTGAAGCTTTCTTT.

In this sample, this clone turned up a few times. This chain uses TRBV25-1 with TRBJ1-4; possible D gene TRBD1, 5 bases. From germline, CDR1 is MGHDK and CDR2 SYGVNS. Trimming shortened V by 5 bases and J by 8 bases, and 9 bases separated the two germline ends. This CDR3 has 12 residues. The CDR3 loop reads CASSRRGEKLFF. In DNA, the CDR3 is TGTGCCAGCAGTCGTAGGGGAGAAAAACTGTTTTTT.

This CDR3 reads CASSLYGGADTQYF. The CDR3 DNA follows: TGTGCCAGCAGCTTATATGGGGGGGCAGATACGCAGTATTTT. The gene calls are TRBV7-6 and TRBJ2-3, with TRBD2 identical over 7 bases. The germline CDR1 and CDR2 sequences are SGHVS and FNYEAQ. V shed 2 bases and J 4 bases; nucleotides not matched to a gene: 3. The CDR3 extends over 14 amino acids.

The CDR3 sequence is CASSSWGQTGAYGYTF. CDR3 in DNA: TGTGCCAGCAGTTCCTGGGGCCAGACAGGCGCCTATGGCTACACCTTC. V usage is TRBV27 and J usage is TRBJ1-2, with a possible D match to TRBD1 (6 bases). CDR1 and CDR2 from the germline V gene are MNHEY and SMNVEV (reference sequence). CDR3 length equals 16 residues. The V end lost 4 bases, the J end lost 4 bases, and 19 bases lay between the germline ends.

A few counts support this clone. The genes are TRBV30 and TRBJ2-5, with D maybe TRBD2 (5 bases). The CDR3 sequence is 13 residues long. Germline V gives CDR1 GTSNPN, CDR2 SVGIG (reference sequence). V was trimmed by 8 bases and J by 2 bases, leaving 15 bases between them. CDR3 in amino acids: CAGTGISQETQYF. DNA for the CDR3: TGTGCCGGTACCGGGATCTCTCAAGAGACCCAGTACTTC. The whole variable domain, filled in from reference TRBV30 and TRBJ2-5, reads SQTIHQWPATLVQPVGSPLSLECTVEGTSNPNLYWYRQAAGRGLQLLFYSVGIGQISSEVPQNLSASRPQDRQFILSSKKLLLSDSGFYLCAGTGISQETQYFGPGTRLLVL.

A few counts support this clone. V is TRBV19 and J is TRBJ2-4; 7 bases agree with TRBD2. V was clipped by 6 bases and J by 15 bases; unmatched bases: 17. CDR1 is LNHDA, CDR2 SQIVND, per germline (reference sequence). This CDR3 is 14 amino acids long. DNA of the CDR3: TGTGCCAGTAGGTCCCTTCCGGGTGCGGGGGACTGGTACTTC. Its protein is CASRSLPGAGDWYF.

This clone occurred a few times. J is TRBJ1-5 and V is TRBV7-2; D not certain. Germline V CDR1 and CDR2: SGHTA, FQGNSA. V was cut by 5 bases and J by 0 bases, with 11 bases left in between. The CDR3 runs to 15 residues. For the CDR3, the DNA is TGTGCCAGCAGCCGCTATAGTGATAGCAATCAGCCCCAGCATTTT. Its translation is CASSRYSDSNQPQHF.

This clone was observed a few times. The gene calls are TRBV4-3 and TRBJ1-2; no reliable D call. The germline CDR1 and CDR2 sequences are LGHNA and YSLEER. The CDR3 is made up of 15 amino acids. The germline V and J ends were trimmed by 0 bases and 2 bases, with 10 bases remaining between them. CDR3 residues: CASSQDGRQNYGYTF. The CDR3 coding sequence is TGCGCCAGCAGCCAAGACGGCAGACAAAACTATGGCTACACCTTC.

This chain uses TRBV7-9 with TRBJ1-4; the D gene is possibly TRBD1 (5 bases). Germline V gene data show CDR1 as SEHNR and CDR2 as FQNEAQ (reference sequence). This CDR3 contains 15 residues. V gave up 6 bases and J gave up 8 bases, with 19 bases separating them. CDR3 DNA sequence: TGTGCCAGCAGTTCCCAGGGAGGGAGATGGGAAAAACTGTTTTTT. Its protein product is CASSSQGGRWEKLFF.

The chain joins TRBV10-3 to TRBJ1-2; unclear D gene. CDR1 is ENHRY and CDR2 is SYGVKD in the germline V gene. V lost 5 bases and J lost 5, with 12 bases in between. The CDR3 consists of 13 residues. The CDR3 reads CAISSTGFYGYTF. The CDR3 nucleotides read TGTGCCATCAGTTCCACGGGGTTTTATGGCTACACCTTC.

The rearrangement uses TRBV5-4 and TRBJ2-5; TRBD2 is a possible D gene (7 bases). The CDR3 runs to 14 residues. The germline V gene has CDR1 SGHNT and CDR2 YYREEE (reference sequence). V lost 2 bases and J 1 base, leaving 9 bases between the germline ends. CDR3 DNA: TGTGCCAGCAGCTTAGGGGGGGTCCAAGAGACCCAGTACTTC. It is translated as CASSLGGVQETQYF.